In this sample, the clone carrying this T cell receptor (beta chain) turned up many times. What it recognizes is unknown. The data are from a study of blood T cells in healthy people across ages. The study drew donors from healthy Caucasian individuals in Russia aged roughly 6 to 90. Overall study findings and caveats: Samples with more naive T cells showed higher observed beta diversity. While age rose, TCR beta diversity per million T cells dropped in a roughly linear way. Aged donors had fewer naive CD4+ cells and lower diversity than long-lived donors.

Primers used in a second PCR of roughly 6 to 12 cycles were a sample-barcoded 5' primer and a J-beta primer mix. TCRdb reprocessed the 5' RACE reads via MiXCR and lists one record per CDR3 protein. This table holds approximately 1,000,000 distinct CDR3 sequences, less than 45% found once. Sequencing used blood. The receptor was derived from a man aged 18 to 29 in good health.

Here the CDR3 DNA reads TGTGCCATCAGTGAATCAGAGGTTGATGGCTACACCTTC. This encodes CAISESEVDGYTF. The rearrangement links TRBV10-3 to TRBJ1-2; D remains ambiguous. V lost 3 bases and J 6 bases, leaving 11 bases between the germline ends. Germline loops: CDR1 ENHRY, CDR2 SYGVKD. The CDR3 sequence is 13 residues long.